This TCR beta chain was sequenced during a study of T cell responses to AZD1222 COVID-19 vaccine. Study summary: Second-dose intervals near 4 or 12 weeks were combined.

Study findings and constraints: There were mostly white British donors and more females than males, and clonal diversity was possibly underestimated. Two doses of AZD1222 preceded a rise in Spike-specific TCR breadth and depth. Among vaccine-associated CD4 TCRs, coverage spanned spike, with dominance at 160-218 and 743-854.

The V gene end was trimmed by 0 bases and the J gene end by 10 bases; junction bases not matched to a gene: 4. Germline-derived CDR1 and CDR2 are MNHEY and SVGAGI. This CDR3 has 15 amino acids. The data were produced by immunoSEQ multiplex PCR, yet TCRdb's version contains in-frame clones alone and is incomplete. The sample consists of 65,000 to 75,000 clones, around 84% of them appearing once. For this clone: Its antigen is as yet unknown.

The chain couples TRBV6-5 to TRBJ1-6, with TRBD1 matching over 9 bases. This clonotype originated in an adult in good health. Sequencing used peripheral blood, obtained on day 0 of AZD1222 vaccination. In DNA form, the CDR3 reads TGTGCCAGCAGTTACTCGACAGGGGGAGGGTCACCCCTCCACTTT. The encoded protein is CASSYSTGGGSPLHF.